The text below deals with one T cell receptor (beta chain). This clonotype was counted between two and nine times. Which antigen it targets is not known. No quality values exist for individual bases; no much larger clone is one base distant. CDR1 and CDR2 are read off the germline V gene as SGHTA and FQGNSA. Including cysteine and phenylalanine, the CDR3 has 16 amino acids. The DNA shown is the 48-base CDR3, in frame from base 1. V sheds 5 bases and J sheds 1 base, leaving 14 bases between their ends. These data come from a study (dated by TCRdb to between 2015 and 2016). As for the study more broadly: Whether tumor-infiltrating Tregs in breast cancer are recruited from blood Tregs or converted in situ from other CD4+ T cell subsets was tested. Here is what the overall study found, with its caveats: The larger-cohort validation was restricted to a single TCR beta V-J rearrangement rather than whole repertoires. The greatest overlap of tumor-infiltrating Treg TCR alpha and beta sequences was with tumor naive CD4+ T cells, followed next by blood naive CD4+ T cells. Tumor memory CD4+ T cell TCR gene usage was found to cluster with blood and lymph node memory CD4+ cells and with lymph node naive CD4+ cells.

Full-length TCR variable regions were amplified by 5' RACE PCR with constant-region reverse primers, followed by semi-nested PCR with Nested Universal Primer A. The ReliaPrep RNA Cell Miniprep System was used to extract total RNA, which was then reverse transcribed into 5'RACE-ready cDNA with the SMARTer RACE 5'/3' Kit. Multiplex adaptors were used to barcode full-length TCR alpha and beta libraries, and the barcoded libraries were sequenced on an Illumina MiSeq. Turning to the authors' computational methods: For each of nine subset-tissue groups, sequencing data from the five patients were combined, and the groups were compared by unsupervised clustering of TCR gene usage. Repertoire similarity was calculated with the Morisita-Horn index, weighting shared sequences by their contribution to each repertoire. Starting from the raw public reads, TCRdb applied fastp trimming at Q25, assembled clones with MiXCR and retained in-frame beta chains. Entries are consolidated by CDR3 protein sequence, retaining the most common genes and DNA. TCRdb, rather than the study authors, made the V and J calls. Within this sample are 30,000 to 40,000 distinct CDR3 sequences, with roughly 25% of them counted one time only. Jointly, the top ten make up 3.5% to 4% of the sample.

Naive CD4+ T cells were purified with the Miltenyi Naive CD4+ T Cell Isolation kit, with Tregs depleted using CD25 microbeads. Tregs, naive and memory CD4+ T cells from tumor, blood and ipsilateral draining lymph nodes of roughly 5 breast cancer patients underwent full-length TCR alpha and beta sequencing. Tumor tissue and lymph nodes from ipsilateral axillary dissection were perfused with PBS, minced and digested with collagenase I and hyaluronidase. Mononuclear cells from lymph nodes or roughly 50 ml of peripheral blood were isolated by Ficoll density gradient centrifugation. FACS confirmed that the sorted cell populations were more than 90% pure.

This receptor was taken from a female donor with breast cancer. What was sequenced was naive CD4+ T cells sorted from a lymph node. Sample cell subset or site, as interpreted from the label and publication: naive CD4+ T cells, CD4+CD45RA+CD25-. The rearranged segments are TRBV7-2 and TRBJ2-2, with an unclear D gene assignment. The CDR3 reads CASSPSPLLNTGELFF. The base sequence is TGTGCCAGCAGCCCGAGTCCGCTTCTGAACACCGGGGAGCTGTTTTTT.